These 2 T cell receptor beta chains originate from one sample sequenced in a study of blood T cell repertoires in COVID-19. The method was immunoSEQ multiplex PCR; TCRdb's version includes in-frame clones alone and lacks a portion of them. The table lists about 170,000 clones, over 80% of them singletons. Material for sequencing was peripheral blood. The origin of the receptors is a woman aged 60 to 75 with acute or convalescent COVID-19.

The genes are TRBV10-2 and TRBJ2-7; possible D gene TRBD1, 6 bases. This CDR3 is built from 13 residues. From germline, CDR1 is WSHSY and CDR2 SAAADI. V was shortened by 5 bases and J by 3 bases, with 11 bases between the two germline ends. This CDR3 reads CASSNGRGYEQYF. CDR3 DNA: TGCGCCAGCAGTAACGGCAGGGGCTACGAGCAGTACTTC.

The genes are TRBV3-1 (or the pseudogene TRBV3-2) and TRBJ2-7, with D possibly TRBD1 on 6 matching bases. Trimming shortened V by 2 bases and J by 3 bases, and 11 bases separated the two germline ends. The CDR3 is 14 amino acids. Germline V gene sequence: CDR1 LGHDT, CDR2 YNNKEL (reference sequence). CDR3 in amino acids: CASSQPTGCYEQYF. CDR3 DNA sequence: TGTGCCAGCAGCCAACCTACAGGGTGCTACGAGCAGTACTTC.